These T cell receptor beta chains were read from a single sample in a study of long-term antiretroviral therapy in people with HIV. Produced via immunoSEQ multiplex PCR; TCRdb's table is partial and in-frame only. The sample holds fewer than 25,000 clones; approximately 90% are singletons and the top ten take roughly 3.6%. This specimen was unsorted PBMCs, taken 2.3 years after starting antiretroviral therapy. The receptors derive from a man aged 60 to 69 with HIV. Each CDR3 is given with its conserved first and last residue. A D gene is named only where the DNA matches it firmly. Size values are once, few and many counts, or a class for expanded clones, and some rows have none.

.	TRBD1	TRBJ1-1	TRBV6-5	TGTGCCAGCAGTCCGTGGACAGGATTGAACACTGAAGCTTTCTTT	CASSPWTGLNTEAFF
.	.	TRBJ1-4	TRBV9	TGTGCCAGCAGCGCGTCCGGGGGCATTGGTGAAAAACTGTTTTTT	CASSASGGIGEKLFF
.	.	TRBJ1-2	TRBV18	TGTGCCAGCTCACCACAGGTCGAGCCCGGCAGGCACTATGGCTACACCTTC	CASSPQVEPGRHYGYTF
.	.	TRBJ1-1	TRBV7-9	TGTGCCAGCAGCTTAGAACAGAACACTGAAGCTTTCTTT	CASSLEQNTEAFF
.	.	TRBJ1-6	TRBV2	TGTGCCAGCACCGCAAACCCCGGCGAGGCATCACCCCTCCACTTT	CASTANPGEASPLHF
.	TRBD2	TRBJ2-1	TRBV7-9	TGTGCCAGCAGCAGGACTAGCGGGGTAAAATACAATGAGCAGTTCTTC	CASSRTSGVKYNEQFF
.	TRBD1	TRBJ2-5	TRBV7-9	TGTGCCAGCAGCTCTACAGGGGGAAGAGAGACCCAGTACTTC	CASSSTGGRETQYF
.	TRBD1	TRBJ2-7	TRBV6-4	TGTGCCAGCAGTGGCCCGGGACAGGGGTTAAGCGAGCAGTACTTC	CASSGPGQGLSEQYF
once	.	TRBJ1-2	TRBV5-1	TGCGCCAGCAGCCTCGGGGAGCCATCATTCTATGGCTACACCTTC	CASSLGEPSFYGYTF
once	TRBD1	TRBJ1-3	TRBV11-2	TGTGCCAGCAGCTTACGCCCGGGACAGGTCTCTGGAAACACCATATATTTT	CASSLRPGQVSGNTIYF
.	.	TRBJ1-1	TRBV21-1	TGTGCCAGCAATAAGAGGACAGGGCGTAAAGCTTTCTTT	CASNKRTGRKAFF
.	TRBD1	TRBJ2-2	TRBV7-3	TGTGCCAGCAGCCTGGGACAGGGAGGGACCGGGGAGCTGTTTTTT	CASSLGQGGTGELFF
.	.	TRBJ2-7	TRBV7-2	TGTGCCAGCAGCGCAGTAGTAGGTGGATCCTACGAGCAGTACTTC	CASSAVVGGSYEQYF
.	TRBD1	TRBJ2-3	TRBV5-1	TGCGCCAGCAGCCTGGAACTAACAGGGGCAGATACGCAGTATTTT	CASSLELTGADTQYF
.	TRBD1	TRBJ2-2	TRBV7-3	TGTGCCAGCAGCTTGTCGGGACAGGGTAACACCGGGGAGCTGTTTTTT	CASSLSGQGNTGELFF
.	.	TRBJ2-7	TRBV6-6	TGTGCCAGCAGTTCCCCAGGGTATTCCTACGAGCAGTACTTC	CASSSPGYSYEQYF
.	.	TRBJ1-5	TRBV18	TGTGCCAGCTCACCATCGGACAGATATAGCAATCAGCCCCAGCATTTT	CASSPSDRYSNQPQHF
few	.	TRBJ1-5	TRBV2	TGTGCCAGCACCGAAACAGGGCTCAATCAGCCCCAGCATTTT	CASTETGLNQPQHF
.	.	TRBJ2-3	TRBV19	TGTGCCAGTAGTATACGCTCACATACGCAGTATTTT	CASSIRSHTQYF
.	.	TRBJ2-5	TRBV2	TGTGCCAGCAGTCAGGTTGACCAAGAGACCCAGTACTTC	CASSQVDQETQYF
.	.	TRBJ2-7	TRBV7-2	TGTGCCAGCAGCCCCCCGGGGCCCTCCTACGAGCAGTACTTC	CASSPPGPSYEQYF
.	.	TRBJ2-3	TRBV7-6	TGTGCCAGCAGCTTAGTTGCAGGGGCCACAGATACGCAGTATTTT	CASSLVAGATDTQYF
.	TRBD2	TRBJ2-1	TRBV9	TGTGCCAGCAGCCCGGGACTAGCGGCCGGCTATGAGCAGTTCTTC	CASSPGLAAGYEQFF
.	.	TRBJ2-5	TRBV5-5	TGTGCCAGCAGCTTGGGCCAGATAGAAGAGACCCAGTACTTC	CASSLGQIEETQYF
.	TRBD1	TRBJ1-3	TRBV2	TGTGCCAGCAGTGAACGGACAGGGTTGACCTTTGGAAACACCATATATTTT	CASSERTGLTFGNTIYF
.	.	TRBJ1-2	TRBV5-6	TGTGCCAGCAGCTTGGTGGGATCTAACTATGGCTACACCTTC	CASSLVGSNYGYTF
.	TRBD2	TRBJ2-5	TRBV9	TGTGCCAGCAGCGTAGTTGGCGGGAGTCAAGAGACCCAGTACTTC	CASSVVGGSQETQYF
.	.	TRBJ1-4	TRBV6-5	TGTGCCAGCCGAGATTCCGCAACTAATGAAAAACTGTTTTTT	CASRDSATNEKLFF
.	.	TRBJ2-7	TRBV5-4	TGTGCCAGCAGCCCAGGATCTAGCTCCAACGAGCAGTACTTC	CASSPGSSSNEQYF
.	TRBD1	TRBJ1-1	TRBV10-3	TGTGCCATCAGGACGGGGAAAGACAGGGGGCACACTGAAGCTTTCTTT	CAIRTGKDRGHTEAFF
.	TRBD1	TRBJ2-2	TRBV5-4	TGTGCCAGCAGGACCGGGACAGGGAGGTTCACCGGGGAGCTGTTTTTT	CASRTGTGRFTGELFF
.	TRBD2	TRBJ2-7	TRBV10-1	TGCGCCAGCAGTCCCGCCGGGTGGACTAGCGGGATGAGGGAGCAGTACTTC	CASSPAGWTSGMREQYF
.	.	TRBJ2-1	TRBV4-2	TGTGCCAGCAGCCAAGAGCGGGTCTACAATGAGCAGTTCTTC	CASSQERVYNEQFF
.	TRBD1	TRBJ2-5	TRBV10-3	TGTGCCATCAGTGAAGACAGGGTTCAAGAGACCCAGTACTTC	CAISEDRVQETQYF
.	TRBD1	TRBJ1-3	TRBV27	TGTGCCAGCAGTTTGTTCGCAGGGGGCCCCGGAAACACCATATATTTT	CASSLFAGGPGNTIYF
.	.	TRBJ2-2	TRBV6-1	TGTGCCAGCGTCACTCTGGGGTACACCGGGGAGCTGTTTTTT	CASVTLGYTGELFF
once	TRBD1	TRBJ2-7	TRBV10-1	TGCGCCAGCAGTGAGTCTCGGACAGGGGTGATCTACGAGCAGTACTTC	CASSESRTGVIYEQYF
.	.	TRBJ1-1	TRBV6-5	TGTGCCAGCAACCAGGGGACCGACACTGAAGCTTTCTTT	CASNQGTDTEAFF
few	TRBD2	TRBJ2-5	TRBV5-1	TGCGCCAGCAGCCGGACTAGCGGGGAAGAGACCCAGTACTTC	CASSRTSGEETQYF
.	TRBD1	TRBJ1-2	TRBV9	TGTGCCAGCAGCCCTCTGACAGGGGGCTCATCTGGCTACACCTTC	CASSPLTGGSSGYTF
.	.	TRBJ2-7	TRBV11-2	TGTGCCAGCAGCTTAGGGCAGGCCCACGAGCAGTACTTC	CASSLGQAHEQYF
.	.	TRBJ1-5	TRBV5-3	TGTGCCAGCAGCAGTACACAGGGTTGGGAGCCCCAGCATTTT	CASSSTQGWEPQHF
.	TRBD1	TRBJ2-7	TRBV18	TGTGCCAGCTCACCAACACAGGGGTTGGCCTACGAGCAGTACTTC	CASSPTQGLAYEQYF
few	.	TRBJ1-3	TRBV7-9	TGTGCCAGCAGCTTAGGATCTGGAAACACCATATATTTT	CASSLGSGNTIYF
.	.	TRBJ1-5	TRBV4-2	TGTGCCAGCAGCTTGGGGCCCTCAGTGAGCAATCAGCCCCAGCATTTT	CASSLGPSVSNQPQHF
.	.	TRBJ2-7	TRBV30	TGTGCCTGGATAAGGGACTACGAGCAGTACTTC	CAWIRDYEQYF
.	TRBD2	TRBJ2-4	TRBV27	TGTGCCAGCAGAGGACTAGCGGGAAACATTCAGTACTTC	CASRGLAGNIQYF